These 30 T cell receptor beta chains were sequenced from one sample in a study of T cell responses to AZD1222 COVID-19 vaccine. TCRdb keeps only in-frame clones here, not all; method: immunoSEQ multiplex PCR. The table has about 150,000 clones, more than 90% seen once. The input for sequencing was peripheral blood, taken 28 days after the second AZD1222 dose. The receptors originated from an adult who received the AZD1222 COVID-19 vaccine.

The chain recombines TRBV7-9 with TRBJ2-5; 13 bases map to TRBD2. There are 15 residues in the CDR3. The germline gives CDR1 SEHNR, CDR2 FQNEAQ (reference sequence). Losses at the gene ends were 5 bases for V and 4 bases for J; bases not matched to a gene: 4. The CDR3 DNA sequence: TGTGCCAGCAGCAGTTGGACTAGCGGGAGAGAGACCCAGTACTTC. This codes for CASSSWTSGRETQYF.

This chain links TRBV11-3 with TRBJ2-4; D ambiguous. CDR3 length equals 14 residues. Per the germline V gene, CDR1 is SGHNT and CDR2 is YENEEA. Trimming left V 4 bases short and J 6 bases short, with 13 bases between. CDR3 DNA sequence: TGTGCCAGCAGCTCGGACCGGGCCTCAAACATTCAGTACTTC. Encoded protein: CASSSDRASNIQYF. Filled out from reference TRBV11-3 and TRBJ2-4, the complete variable domain reads EAGVVQSPRYKIIEKKQPVAFWCNPISGHNTLYWYLQNLGQGPELLIRYENEEAVDDSQLPKDRFSAERLKGVDSTLKIQPAELGDSAVYLCASSSDRASNIQYFGAGTRLSVL.

This chain connects TRBV28 to TRBJ1-3, with TRBD1 matching 7 bases. Germline lookup yields CDR1 MDHEN and CDR2 SYDVKM. The CDR3 has 15 residues. V shed 6 bases, J shed 0 bases, and the junction held 5 bases outside the gene matches. The CDR3 is CASSPGTASGNTIYF. For the CDR3, the DNA is TGTGCCAGCAGCCCCGGGACAGCCTCTGGAAACACCATATATTTT.

This clone has only one observation. The chain links TRBV3-1 (or the pseudogene TRBV3-2) to TRBJ2-1; D possibly corresponds to TRBD2 (5 bases). The CDR3 contains 16 residues. The V gene's germline CDR1 is LGHDT and CDR2 YNNKEL (reference sequence). Trimming stripped 1 base from V and 8 bases from J, with 18 bases between. This chain's CDR3 is CASSQVSSGLHDEQFF. CDR3 in DNA: TGTGCCAGCAGCCAAGTTAGCAGCGGACTCCACGATGAGCAGTTCTTC.

This chain links TRBV10-1 with TRBJ2-7, with 12 bases that match TRBD2. CDR3 length: 15 residues. The germline V gene has CDR1 WNHNN and CDR2 SYGVQD (reference sequence). V lost 5 bases and J lost 6; bases outside the gene matches: 8. The CDR3 nucleotides are TGCGCCAGCAGTTCTCGGACTAGCGGGATCAGCGAGCAGTACTTC. It yields the protein CASSSRTSGISEQYF.

V and J are TRBV2 and TRBJ2-7, with D unresolved. Germline V gene sequence: CDR1 SNHLY, CDR2 FYNNEI. The CDR3 is made up of 12 amino acids. Between the trimmed V and J ends, which lost 8 bases and 9 bases, there was a span of 17 bases. CDR3 amino acids: CASEEKISGQYF. CDR3 DNA sequence: TGTGCCAGCGAAGAGAAAATCTCCGGGCAGTACTTC. Complete variable domain (other parts from reference TRBV2 and TRBJ2-7): EPEVTQTPSHQVTQMGQEVILRCVPISNHLYFYWYRQILGQKVEFLVSFYNNEISEKSEIFDDQFSVERPDGSNFTLKIRSTKLEDSAMYFCASEEKISGQYFGPGTRLTVT.

The rearrangement uses TRBV27 and TRBJ2-1, with D unclear. The CDR3 has 13 amino acids. Trimming cost V 3 bases and J 7 bases, with 10 bases left between them. Germline V gene data show CDR1 as MNHEY and CDR2 as SMNVEV (reference sequence). This CDR3 reads CASSLVERNEQFF. CDR3 DNA sequence: TGTGCCAGCAGTTTGGTGGAAAGGAATGAGCAGTTCTTC.

The V and J genes are TRBV7-9 and TRBJ2-7; 9 nucleotides match TRBD1. Losses at the gene ends were 7 bases for V and 2 bases for J; bases not matched to a gene: 9. The CDR3 is made up of 15 amino acids. Germline V gene lookup returns CDR1 SEHNR and CDR2 FQNEAQ (reference sequence). CDR3 nucleotides: TGTGCCAGCACCTCCAGGGGACAGGGACCCTACGAGCAGTACTTC. As protein: CASTSRGQGPYEQYF.

Of note for this clone: One end of the junction does not line up with germline, which may come from a read error. The CDR3 protein is CASSTGFGLAGFTAF. CDR3 nucleotides: TGTGCCAGCAGCACCGGCTTCGGACTAGCGGGCTTTACGGCCTTC. The chain uses TRBV7-9 and TRBJ2-7, with 11 nucleotides matching TRBD2. The germline V gene has CDR1 SEHNR and CDR2 FQNEAQ (reference sequence). The CDR3 covers 15 residues.

This clone occurred once. V gene TRBV19 combines with J gene TRBJ1-2; no definite D call. Trimming shortened V by 3 bases and J by 1 base, and 9 bases separated the two germline ends. Germline V gene data show CDR1 as LNHDA and CDR2 as SQIVND (reference sequence). The CDR3 has 14 residues. CDR3 loop: CASSIPGYNYGYTF. For the CDR3, the DNA is TGTGCCAGTAGTATCCCGGGTTATAACTATGGCTACACCTTC.

The chain employs TRBV6-1 and TRBJ2-7, with a weak D call TRBD1 (6 bases). Germline values: CDR1 MNHNS, CDR2 SASEGT. The V end was cut by 2 bases, the J end by 2 bases, with 16 bases between. The CDR3 spans 16 residues. CDR3 sequence reads: CASSELLTGMAYEQYF. As DNA, the CDR3 is TGTGCCAGCAGTGAACTGTTGACAGGAATGGCCTACGAGCAGTACTTC.

The chain uses TRBV10-3 and TRBJ2-7, with 9 bases fitting TRBD2. V trimming: 5 bases; J trimming: 6 bases; junction bases outside the gene matches: 2. Germline V gene lookup returns CDR1 ENHRY and CDR2 SYGVKD. The CDR3 has 12 amino acids. CDR3 DNA sequence: TGTGCCATCAGTACGGGACTAGCCGAGCAGTACTTC. Encoded protein: CAISTGLAEQYF.

The chain employs TRBV6-2 or TRBV6-3 and TRBJ2-3; D unresolved. With 0 bases removed from V and 2 bases from J, the gap between germline ends came to 9 bases. The CDR3 loop spans 15 amino acids. Germline V gene sequence: CDR1 MNHEY, CDR2 SVGEGT. CDR3 nucleotides: TGTGCCAGCAGTTACTCTAATAGAGACACAGATACGCAGTATTTT. Its translation: CASSYSNRDTDTQYF.

This sequence joins TRBV6-5 and TRBJ1-1, with D hard to call. The CDR3 length is 13 residues. The V end lost 4 bases, the J end lost 3 bases, and 9 bases lay between the germline ends. Germline V gives CDR1 MNHEY, CDR2 SVGAGI. The CDR3 here is CASSSYKDTEAFF. The CDR3 region has the DNA TGTGCCAGCAGTTCATACAAGGACACTGAAGCTTTCTTT.

This clone has just one count. The rearrangement links TRBV5-4 to TRBJ1-2; 7 bases line up with TRBD1. Germline V lookup: CDR1 SGHNT, CDR2 YYREEE (reference sequence). The CDR3 consists of 15 residues. The V segment lost 4 bases and the J segment 1 base; nucleotides outside the gene matches: 7. The CDR3 region has the DNA TGTGCCAGCAGCCCTAGGGACAGTAATAACTATGGCTACACCTTC. It specifies CASSPRDSNNYGYTF. Filled out from reference TRBV5-4 and TRBJ1-2, the complete variable domain reads ETGVTQSPTHLIKTRGQQVTLRCSSQSGHNTVSWYQQALGQGPQFIFQYYREEENGRGNFPPRFSGLQFPNYSSELNVNALELDDSALYLCASSPRDSNNYGYTFGSGTRLTVV.

The V call is TRBV27, the J call TRBJ1-1; possibly TRBD1 for D (5 bases). Trimming cost V 0 bases and J 0 bases, with 8 bases left between them. Germline V gene lookup returns CDR1 MNHEY and CDR2 SMNVEV (reference sequence). This CDR3 spans 15 amino acids. In DNA form, the CDR3 reads TGTGCCAGCAGTTTATCGGGGGGGTTGAACACTGAAGCTTTCTTT. Encoded protein: CASSLSGGLNTEAFF.

The chain is built from TRBV27 and TRBJ1-2, with D possibly TRBD1 on 6 matching bases. The CDR3 spans 18 residues. Per germline, CDR1 MNHEY and CDR2 SMNVEV (reference sequence). Trimming stripped 5 bases from V and 1 base from J, with 23 bases between. CDR3 sequence (DNA): TGTGCCAGCAGTCCCAGGGGCGGAGGTGGGGGGCTTAACTATGGCTACACCTTC. It specifies CASSPRGGGGGLNYGYTF.

J is TRBJ1-3 and V is TRBV7-2; D is unresolved. The CDR3 consists of 15 residues. The germline V gene encodes CDR1 SGHTA and CDR2 FQGNSA. Trimming removed 1 base from V and 0 bases from J, with 7 bases in between. For the CDR3, the DNA is TGTGCCAGCAGCTTAGGCAGGATCTCTGGAAACACCATATATTTT. This encodes CASSLGRISGNTIYF. The variable domain in full, with the rest retrieved from reference TRBV7-2 and TRBJ1-3, is GAGVSQSPSNKVTEKGKDVELRCDPISGHTALYWYRQSLGQGLEFLIYFQGNSAPDKSGLPSDRFSAERTGGSVSTLTIQRTQQEDSAVYLCASSLGRISGNTIYFGEGSWLTVV.

The rearrangement joins TRBV6-5 to TRBJ1-1; no reliable D call. V lost 2 bases, J lost 0 bases, and 10 bases lay in between. The CDR3 loop spans 15 amino acids. Germline V gene data show CDR1 as MNHEY and CDR2 as SVGAGI. The CDR3 DNA is TGTGCCAGCAGTTACGGGGTAGGGATGAACACTGAAGCTTTCTTT. Encoded protein: CASSYGVGMNTEAFF.

CDR3 in DNA: TGTGCCAGCAGCCCTCGGACAGGGTCCCTCCTAGTACAGTTCTTC. Translated: CASSPRTGSLLVQFF. The gene calls are TRBV14 and TRBJ2-1; 8 nucleotides line up with TRBD1. The CDR3 consists of 15 residues. J lost 13 bases, V lost 4 bases, and 15 bases had no gene match. Germline assignment: CDR1 SGHDN and CDR2 FVKESK.

The chain couples TRBV2 to TRBJ1-1, with TRBD1 identical over 10 bases. Germline values: CDR1 SNHLY, CDR2 FYNNEI. The CDR3 has 14 residues. J was trimmed by 4 bases and V by 5 bases; bases with no gene match: 4. DNA for the CDR3: TGTGCCAGCAGTTGGGACAGGGGTGGCACTGAAGCTTTCTTT. This encodes CASSWDRGGTEAFF.

V gene TRBV12-3 or TRBV12-4 combines with J gene TRBJ1-2, with D maybe TRBD1 (6 bases). CDR3 length: 13 residues. The V gene lost 5 bases and the J gene lost 13 bases, with 20 bases spanning the gap. The DNA of the CDR3 is TGTGCCAGCAGTGTCTACAGGGTCCACCATGGCACCTTC. It specifies CASSVYRVHHGTF.

The chain has TRBV11-3 and TRBJ2-7, with D perhaps TRBD2 (7 bases). This CDR3 spans 20 amino acids. Germline assignment: CDR1 SGHNT and CDR2 YENEEA. V was cut by 5 bases and J by 5 bases, with 34 bases left in between. The CDR3 nucleotides are TGTGCCAGCAGCGGACGGGACACCAGTCGACAGCGGGGACGGACGAACGAGCAGTACTTC. Translated, it gives CASSGRDTSRQRGRTNEQYF.

The chain joins TRBV24-1 to TRBJ2-6; the match to TRBD1 covers 12 bases. Germline values: CDR1 KGHDR, CDR2 SFDVKD. The CDR3 sequence is 17 residues long. V lost 7 bases to trimming and J lost 0 bases; unmatched junction nucleotides: 3. The CDR3: CATRPGQGASGANVLTF. The CDR3 DNA is TGTGCCACCAGACCGGGACAGGGGGCCTCTGGGGCCAACGTCCTGACTTTC.

The rearrangement links TRBV19 to TRBJ1-5; D may be TRBD1 (5 bases). This CDR3 is 14 amino acids long. V was clipped by 8 bases and J by 6 bases, with 17 bases between them. Looked up from germline, CDR1 is LNHDA and CDR2 is SQIVND (reference sequence). CDR3 sequence (DNA): TGTGCCAGTGGGGACCCACGAACGGGTCAGCCCCAGCATTTT. Protein sequence: CASGDPRTGQPQHF.

This chain connects TRBV7-9 to TRBJ2-1; 7 nucleotides align to TRBD2. CDR3 size: 15 residues. Trimming removed 8 bases from V and 0 bases from J; junction bases left unmatched: 7. Germline CDR1 SEHNR, CDR2 FQNEAQ (reference sequence). CDR3 sequence reads: CASGWRESSYNEQFF. CDR3 bases: TGTGCCAGCGGGTGGCGGGAGAGCTCCTACAATGAGCAGTTCTTC.

V and J are TRBV5-1 and TRBJ2-5; 10 bases align to TRBD1. Germline trimming cut 1 base from V and 7 bases from J; bases unmatched to any gene: 10. Germline loops: CDR1 SGHRS, CDR2 YFSETQ. CDR3 length: 16 amino acids. CDR3 sequence: CASSLIDRGQTGTQYF. CDR3 DNA: TGCGCCAGCAGCTTGATCGACAGGGGGCAGACAGGGACCCAGTACTTC.

This chain links TRBV7-2 with TRBJ1-3; 11 bases line up with TRBD1. Trimming removed 5 bases from V and 4 bases from J; junction bases left unmatched: 7. There are 16 residues in the CDR3. The germline CDR1 and CDR2 sequences are SGHTA and FQGNSA. CDR3 sequence (DNA): TGTGCCAGCAGCCCACTGGACAGGGGGCTAGGAAACACCATATATTTT. Its translation is CASSPLDRGLGNTIYF.

Only one count was recorded for this clone. V and J are TRBV9 and TRBJ2-7; no definite D call. Trimming took 3 bases from V and 2 from J, leaving 9 bases between them. The CDR3 length is 13 residues. Looked up from germline, CDR1 is SGDLS and CDR2 is YYNGEE. The CDR3 here is CASSADHAYEQYF. CDR3 sequence (DNA): TGTGCCAGCAGCGCCGATCATGCCTACGAGCAGTACTTC.

The chain is built from TRBV7-9 and TRBJ2-7; D is unresolved. The germline V gene encodes CDR1 SEHNR and CDR2 FQNEAQ (reference sequence). The CDR3 is made up of 13 amino acids. V lost 7 bases to trimming and J lost 5 bases, with 15 bases between them. The CDR3 loop reads CASTRAVEDEQYF. The CDR3 DNA reads as TGTGCCAGCACCCGGGCGGTCGAGGACGAGCAGTACTTC.